This TCR beta chain was sequenced during a study of blood T cell repertoires in COVID-19 (dated by TCRdb to the early 2020s). For the study in its entirety: Samples covering the acute and convalescent phases of COVID-19 were provided by collaborators in the United States, Italy and Spain. The prospective study material was composed of cDNA or gDNA derived from T cells, B-cell-depleted T cells, or PBMCs. Deeply sampled blood TCRbeta repertoires from subjects exposed to, actively infected with, or recovered from COVID-19 were included in the dataset. The repertoires were made available in a free public database intended to serve as a resource for research on the immune response to SARS-CoV-2. The samples were drawn from the first 160 participants of the ongoing ImmuneRACE study and from 1,254 subjects provided by 6 global collaborators. A de-identified subject ID, COVID-19 status, age in years and sex were almost always included in the sample metadata. HLA class I and class II types, where available, came from metadata supplied by the sample provider rather than from assay-based typing. The full study reports these points: The amount of clinical and demographic metadata varied by source and participant and was provided uncurated.

Turning to this clone: Its cognate antigen has yet to be identified. Per-base quality was not reported, and no clone a single base away is much larger than it.

TCRbeta CDR3 regions were amplified from genomic DNA by means of the immunoSEQ Assay, a bias-controlled multiplex PCR. Per the source publication's procedure: The number of nucleated cells in each sample was estimated from the amplification of reference gene primers within the assay. To quantify the absolute abundance of each unique TCRbeta CDR3 rearrangement, sequence reads were collapsed and filtered. Productive Simpson clonality was computed per sample as the square root of Simpson's diversity index over productive rearrangements. TCRdb mirrors the immuneACCESS table, restricted to in-frame sequences. Some clones are absent from its copies; in checked studies, under half trace to an unresolved V gene, and the reason for the others is unknown. That table gives V, J and clone size, and the DNA gave D and trimming. Across this sample there are more than 250,000 clones, with about nine tenths seen only once. The ten largest clonotypes hold less than 11% of the sample.

CDR1 and CDR2 were assigned from the germline V gene (reference sequence) as SEHNR and FQNEAQ. For this chain, trimming is 6 bases at the V end and 9 bases at the J end, and the number of junction bases without a gene match is 8. The CDR3 holds 15 amino acids from the cysteine to the phenylalanine. Only CDR3 DNA remains: 45 bases, in frame from the first base. Participants in the prospective study were enrolled through a virtual design, were aged about 18 to 90 years, and lived in fewer than 30 United States geographic areas. In the prospective study, cohorts were assigned on the basis of participant-reported clinical history obtained from a screening survey and a study questionnaire. ImmuneRACE Cohort 3 recovered participants were defined by two consecutive negative NP/OP PCR tests, healthcare professional clearance, or symptom resolution. In the prospective study, whole blood, serum and a nasopharyngeal or oropharyngeal swab were collected from each participant by mobile phlebotomists. Over a roughly 2-month period, participants in the prospective study had the option of providing additional blood draws and questionnaires. Before DNA extraction, prospective study blood samples were shipped either frozen or at room temperature.

The rearrangement combines TRBV7-9 with TRBJ2-1, with TRBD2 identical over 13 junction bases. The sequencing input was PBMCs or T cells enriched from blood (not recorded which). The TCR sequence derives from a woman under 30 who had recovered from COVID-19. The bases read TGTGCCAGCAGTCTTCAGGGACTAGCGGGACTTGAGCAGTTCTTC. Translated, this is CASSLQGLAGLEQFF.